Listed below are T cell receptor beta chains from one sample, sequenced in a study of OX40 agonist ivuxolimab in advanced cancers. Assay: immunoSEQ multiplex PCR; the TCRdb copy retains only in-frame clones and omits some. The table includes approximately 77,000 clones, 75% to 90% detected once. Sequences were derived from CD4+ or CD8+ T cells sorted from blood, sampled in a trial of the OX40 agonist ivuxolimab. These receptors came from an adult with an advanced solid tumor such as melanoma, head and neck, liver or kidney cancer. Both conserved end residues are part of each CDR3. Each record gives: V gene, CDR3 length, J gene, D gene, clone size, CDR3 protein, CDR3 DNA. D genes are given only for firm matches. Clone size, where shown, is once, few, many, or a class for clones that have expanded.

TRBV15	12	TRBJ1-2	NA	NA	CATSPTFESYTF	TGTGCCACCAGCCCGACCTTTGAGAGCTACACCTTC
TRBV7-3	15	TRBJ2-1	NA	NA	CASSRQVDSYNEQFF	TGTGCCAGCAGCCGACAGGTTGACTCCTACAATGAGCAGTTCTTC
TRBV18	14	TRBJ2-2	NA	few	CASSPELSTGELFF	TGTGCCAGCTCACCTGAGCTATCCACCGGGGAGCTGTTTTTT
TRBV9	15	TRBJ2-1	TRBD2	NA	CASSVGSGRGNEQFF	TGTGCCAGCAGCGTAGGTAGCGGGAGGGGGAATGAGCAGTTCTTC
TRBV19	14	TRBJ2-7	NA	NA	CASSVQPGPYEQYF	TGTGCCAGTAGTGTACAACCGGGTCCCTACGAGCAGTACTTC
TRBV28	12	TRBJ2-5	NA	NA	CASSSGKETQYF	TGTGCCAGCAGTTCCGGTAAAGAGACCCAGTACTTC
TRBV6-5	16	TRBJ1-3	NA	NA	CASSYSRGVSGNTIYF	TGTGCCAGCAGTTACTCGCGGGGAGTCTCTGGAAACACCATATATTTT
TRBV9	14	TRBJ1-6	NA	NA	CASSVGRGDSPLHF	TGTGCCAGCAGCGTAGGCAGGGGTGATTCACCCCTCCACTTT
TRBV5-4	14	TRBJ2-5	NA	NA	CASSPGRDRETQYF	TGTGCCAGCAGCCCGGGCAGGGACCGAGAGACCCAGTACTTC
TRBV19	15	TRBJ2-5	NA	NA	CASSMGGASQETQYF	TGTGCCAGTAGTATGGGCGGGGCCTCTCAAGAGACCCAGTACTTC
TRBV30	13	TRBJ1-5	NA	NA	CAWSVAGHQPQHF	TGTGCCTGGAGTGTAGCGGGTCACCAGCCCCAGCATTTT
TRBV5-1	15	TRBJ1-6	NA	NA	CASSLAGQNNSPLHF	TGCGCCAGCAGCTTGGCTGGACAAAACAATTCACCCCTCCACTTT
TRBV18	12	TRBJ2-3	NA	NA	CASSPGTDTQYF	TGTGCCAGCTCACCAGGCACAGATACGCAGTATTTT
TRBV23-1	14	TRBJ2-7	NA	NA	CASSQPGQDYEQYF	TGCGCCAGCAGTCAACCCGGGCAGGACTACGAGCAGTACTTC
TRBV19	16	TRBJ1-1	NA	NA	CASTGGPSLSSTEAFF	TGTGCCAGTACGGGGGGGCCGAGCCTATCGTCCACTGAAGCTTTCTTT
TRBV18	12	TRBJ1-2	NA	NA	CASSPENYGYTF	TGTGCCAGCTCCCCAGAGAACTATGGCTACACCTTC
TRBV6-5	15	TRBJ2-5	NA	NA	CASSYGGLMVETQYF	TGTGCCAGCAGTTACGGCGGGTTGATGGTTGAGACCCAGTACTTC
TRBV30	13	TRBJ1-5	TRBD1	few	CAWQGAVGQPQHF	TGTGCCTGGCAGGGGGCGGTGGGTCAGCCCCAGCATTTT
TRBV10-3	14	TRBJ2-1	TRBD2	NA	CAISTSGRYNEQFF	TGTGCCATCAGTACTAGCGGGCGTTACAATGAGCAGTTCTTC
TRBV7-3	15	TRBJ1-1	TRBD1	NA	CASSLMGQGSYEAFF	TGTGCCAGCAGCTTAATGGGACAGGGTTCATATGAAGCTTTCTTT
TRBV6-5	14	TRBJ1-5	NA	NA	CASSYSVSGQPQHF	TGTGCCAGCAGTTACTCTGTCAGCGGACAGCCCCAGCATTTT
TRBV7-6	16	TRBJ1-2	NA	once	CASSQHSGEGSYGYTF	TGTGCCAGCAGTCAACATTCGGGGGAGGGGTCCTATGGCTACACCTTC
TRBV2	14	TRBJ2-1	TRBD2	NA	CASSGTSVYNEQFF	TGTGCCAGCAGTGGGACTAGCGTATACAATGAGCAGTTCTTC
TRBV5-1	14	TRBJ2-5	NA	few	CASSLSGGGETQYF	TGCGCCAGCAGCTTATCAGGGGGAGGAGAGACCCAGTACTTC
TRBV5-1	15	TRBJ2-1	TRBD2	NA	CASSPGTSGRVEQFF	TGCGCCAGCAGCCCAGGGACTAGCGGGAGGGTTGAGCAGTTCTTC
TRBV5-1	14	TRBJ2-5	NA	once	CASSLITGQETQYF	TGCGCCAGCAGCTTGATCACAGGGCAAGAGACCCAGTACTTC
TRBV9	14	TRBJ1-2	NA	NA	CASSIYDGAVGYTF	TGTGCCAGCAGCATCTACGACGGGGCGGTGGGCTACACCTTC
TRBV28	16	TRBJ1-5	TRBD1	few	CASSPKWRGRSQPQHF	TGTGCCAGCAGTCCAAAATGGAGGGGGCGAAGTCAGCCCCAGCATTTT
TRBV30	13	TRBJ2-1	NA	few	CAWMPSSYNEQFF	TGTGCCTGGATGCCGAGCTCCTACAATGAGCAGTTCTTC
TRBV16	17	TRBJ1-4	TRBD1	NA	CASSQDRVWWTNEKLFF	TGTGCCAGCAGCCAAGACAGGGTGTGGTGGACTAATGAAAAACTGTTTTTT
TRBV7-9	15	TRBJ1-2	NA	NA	CASTIFALGNYGYTF	TGTGCCAGCACCATTTTCGCTTTGGGGAACTATGGCTACACCTTC